Below are 14 T cell receptor beta chains sequenced from a single sample in a study of OX40 agonist ivuxolimab in advanced cancers. This table comes from immunoSEQ multiplex PCR, and its TCRdb copy is limited to in-frame clones, with some not included. The table shows roughly 93,000 clones, with more than 80% occurring only once. The sample was CD4+ or CD8+ T cells sorted from blood, taken in a trial of the OX40 agonist ivuxolimab. The origin of the receptors is an adult with an advanced solid tumor such as melanoma, head and neck, liver or kidney cancer.

V and J are TRBV18 and TRBJ1-1, with D hard to call. Germline CDR1 KGHSH, CDR2 LQKENI. Trimming stripped 5 bases from V and 1 base from J, with 14 bases between. There are 15 residues in the CDR3. The DNA of the CDR3 is TGTGCCAGCTCAACGGACCTCTTGGGGAACACTGAAGCTTTCTTT. It specifies CASSTDLLGNTEAFF. Drawing the rest from reference TRBV18 and TRBJ1-1, the complete variable domain is NAGVMQNPRHLVRRRGQEARLRCSPMKGHSHVYWYRQLPEEGLKFMVYLQKENIIDESGMPKERFSAEFPKEGPSILRIQQVVRGDSAAYFCASSTDLLGNTEAFFGQGTRLTVV.

The chain recombines TRBV10-3 with TRBJ2-1; unclear D gene. V was cut by 0 bases and J by 7 bases, with 13 bases left in between. The CDR3 loop spans 15 amino acids. The germline V gene has CDR1 ENHRY and CDR2 SYGVKD. CDR3 amino acids: CAISESAASSNEQFF. CDR3 sequence (DNA): TGTGCCATCAGTGAGTCAGCAGCCAGTAGTAATGAGCAGTTCTTC.

The chain carries TRBV5-5 and TRBJ2-3; a weak D match, TRBD2 (7 bases). V was shortened by 4 bases and J by 2 bases, with 20 bases between the two germline ends. Germline CDR1 SGHKS, CDR2 YYEKEE (reference sequence). The CDR3 totals 17 residues. The DNA for the CDR3 is TGTGCCAGCAGCACCCTTTTAGGGAGGGGGACCACAGATACGCAGTATTTT. Translated: CASSTLLGRGTTDTQYF.

The V gene is TRBV9, the J gene TRBJ2-3, with D possibly TRBD2 on 5 matching bases. The V gene's germline CDR1 is SGDLS and CDR2 YYNGEE. V lost 4 bases and J lost 1, with 7 bases in between. This CDR3 spans 13 amino acids. CDR3 residues: CASSLGGTDTQYF. The CDR3 bases are TGTGCCAGCAGCCTGGGAGGCACAGATACGCAGTATTTT.

The rearrangement uses TRBV27 and TRBJ2-3; D is unclear. V lost 5 bases to trimming and J lost 1 base, with 7 bases between them. Germline CDR1 reads MNHEY; CDR2 reads SMNVEV (reference sequence). This CDR3 comprises 13 residues. DNA of the CDR3: TGTGCCAGCAGTGCGCTAGGCACAGATACGCAGTATTTT. Translating gives CASSALGTDTQYF.

This clone was seen a single time. This sequence joins TRBV18 and TRBJ2-5; possibly TRBD1 for D (6 bases). Trimming cost V 4 bases and J 5 bases, with 17 bases left between them. The CDR3 has 15 residues. Germline V CDR1 and CDR2: KGHSH, LQKENI. CDR3 in DNA: TGTGCCAGCTCACTCGGTCCCGGGACATGGGAGACCCAGTACTTC. Translating gives CASSLGPGTWETQYF.

The CDR3 reads CASTLREKLFF. As DNA, the CDR3 is TGTGCCAGCACCTTGAGGGAAAAACTGTTTTTT. The chain links TRBV28 to TRBJ1-4; D is unclear. CDR1 and CDR2 from the germline V gene are MDHEN and SYDVKM. Trimming shortened V by 7 bases and J by 8 bases, and 8 bases separated the two germline ends. This CDR3 has 11 residues.

Here the CDR3 DNA reads TGTGCCAGCAGCCTCCAGGGACCCCTCTATGAGCAGTTCTTC. Translation: CASSLQGPLYEQFF. The chain combines TRBV5-6 with TRBJ2-1; D may match TRBD1 or TRBD2 (5 bases each). There are 14 residues in the CDR3. The V and J ends lost 4 bases and 8 bases respectively, with 16 bases between them. The germline V gene encodes CDR1 SGHDT and CDR2 YYEEEE.

The chain employs TRBV4-3 and TRBJ1-2, with unresolved D. Trimming cost V 4 bases and J 4 bases, with 19 bases left between them. Germline V gene lookup returns CDR1 LGHNA and CDR2 YSLEER. The CDR3 spans 16 residues. CDR3 sequence reads: CASSPRSGEAIYGYTF. The DNA for the CDR3 is TGCGCCAGCAGCCCCCGGAGCGGGGAAGCTATCTATGGCTACACCTTC.

The chain employs TRBV10-3 and TRBJ2-7; 9 bases fit TRBD1. The CDR3 runs 14 residues. Germline V gives CDR1 ENHRY, CDR2 SYGVKD. With 6 bases clipped from V and 0 bases from J, the junction kept 3 bases outside the gene matches. The CDR3 region is CAISGTGSSYEQYF. CDR3 DNA sequence: TGTGCCATCAGCGGGACAGGGAGCTCCTACGAGCAGTACTTC.

This clone is a singleton in its sample. The chain has TRBV10-3 and TRBJ2-1, with a possible D match to TRBD2 (6 bases). V lost 4 bases and J 7 bases, leaving 8 bases between the germline ends. Germline loops: CDR1 ENHRY, CDR2 SYGVKD. CDR3 size: 12 residues. The CDR3 DNA reads TGTGCCATCAGTGGACTAGAAAATGAGCAGTTCTTC. It is translated as CAISGLENEQFF.

This chain uses TRBV18 with TRBJ1-5; 7 bases agree with TRBD1. CDR3 length: 14 amino acids. CDR1 and CDR2 (germline): KGHSH, LQKENI. The ends lost 6 bases at V and 3 bases at J; junction bases unmatched: 5. This chain's CDR3 is CASSPTGNNQPQHF. The CDR3 coding sequence is TGTGCCAGCTCCCCGACAGGGAACAATCAGCCCCAGCATTTT.

For the CDR3, the DNA is TGTGCCTGGACTCGACTAGCGGGAGGGGAAAAAGATGAGCAGTTCTTC. Translating gives CAWTRLAGGEKDEQFF. The chain combines TRBV30 with TRBJ2-1; 14 bases map to TRBD2. The CDR3 length is 16 residues. V was clipped by 4 bases and J by 8 bases; unmatched bases: 10. Germline values: CDR1 GTSNPN, CDR2 SVGIG (reference sequence).

The genes are TRBV11-3 and TRBJ2-1; D unclear. The germline gives CDR1 SGHNT, CDR2 YENEEA. The CDR3 runs to 17 residues. Trimming cost V 5 bases and J 0 bases, with 17 bases left between them. The CDR3: CASSHSDIGSSYNEQFF. The CDR3 bases are TGTGCCAGCAGCCATTCCGATATAGGAAGCTCCTACAATGAGCAGTTCTTC. The full variable domain, rest sourced from reference TRBV11-3 and TRBJ2-1, is EAGVVQSPRYKIIEKKQPVAFWCNPISGHNTLYWYLQNLGQGPELLIRYENEEAVDDSQLPKDRFSAERLKGVDSTLKIQPAELGDSAVYLCASSHSDIGSSYNEQFFGPGTRLTVL.